The source of this T cell receptor (beta chain) is a study of T cells after yellow fever vaccination. Each CDR3 protein is one row after TCRdb ran MiXCR on the 5' RACE reads. The sample carries approximately 330,000 distinct CDR3 sequences, about 4% recorded once. This clonotype has just a few counts. The CDR3 runs 11 residues. V gave up 6 bases and J gave up 9 bases, with 9 bases separating them. This TCR was recovered from a man younger than 30 who received the YFV17D yellow fever vaccine. The specimen was PBMCs, collected 5 days after the yellow fever booster vaccination. The gene calls are TRBV12-3 or TRBV12-4 and TRBJ2-1; D not resolved. The CDR3 is CASSRLTEQFF. In nucleotides, the CDR3 is TGTGCCAGCAGCCGCCTCACTGAGCAGTTCTTC.